The entry below describes one T cell receptor (beta chain). As yet, its antigen is unknown. The sample is drawn from a study of shared clonotypes between healthy human individuals. Study at large: Per-donor plates numbered three CD4 naive, three CD4 memory, two CD8 naive and one CD8 memory. Whole-study results and caveats: Several donors had around 5% of their naive CD4 clonotypes in common.

Germline loops: CDR1 SGHRS, CDR2 YFSETQ. The V end was cut by 4 bases, the J end by 5 bases, with 11 bases between. The CDR3 loop spans 13 amino acids. This table comes from immunoSEQ multiplex PCR, and its TCRdb copy is limited to in-frame clones, with some not included. The sample holds over 850,000 clones, about 84% seen once. The sample was memory CD4+ T cells from PBMCs. The subset denotes: CD45RA-negative fraction. This TCR was recovered from a man younger than 30 in good health. Some clones in this sample may be carry-over from other donors' samples. The chain recombines TRBV5-1 with TRBJ2-3; the D gene is possibly TRBD2 (6 bases). CDR3 residues: CASSGISGDTQYF. The CDR3, as DNA: TGCGCCAGCAGCGGGATTAGCGGAGATACGCAGTATTTT. The variable domain in full, completed from reference TRBV5-1 and TRBJ2-3, reads KAGVTQTPRYLIKTRGQQVTLSCSPISGHRSVSWYQQTPGQGLQFLFEYFSETQRNKGNFPGRFSGRQFSNSRSEMNVSTLELGDSALYLCASSGISGDTQYFGPGTRLTVL.